The 20 T cell receptor beta chains given below trace back to one sample, sequenced in a study of shared clonotypes between healthy human individuals. The data were produced by immunoSEQ multiplex PCR, yet TCRdb's version contains in-frame clones alone and is incomplete. The sample carries roughly 2,500,000 clones, approximately 94% recorded once. Sequences were obtained from naive CD4+ T cells from PBMCs. As to subset: CD45RA+ positively selected. These TCRs come from a man aged 18 to 35 in good health. Some clones in this sample may be carry-over from other donors' samples.

CDR3 DNA sequence: TGTGCCAGCAGTAAGACAGGGTCCGAGCAGTACTTC. Translated, it gives CASSKTGSEQYF. V is TRBV6-5 and J is TRBJ2-7, with 7 bases fitting TRBD1. The V and J ends lost 5 bases and 6 bases, in that order; junction bases with no gene match: 4. The germline V gene has CDR1 MNHEY and CDR2 SVGAGI. CDR3 length: 12 amino acids.

The J gene is TRBJ2-1, the V gene TRBV9, with 8 bases aligning to TRBD2. This CDR3 has 13 residues. Per germline, CDR1 SGDLS and CDR2 YYNGEE. Trimming removed 3 bases from V and 10 bases from J; junction bases left unmatched: 6. CDR3 coding DNA: TGTGCCAGCAGCGGGGTATTAGCGGGGGAGCAGTTCTTC. It translates to CASSGVLAGEQFF.

In this sample, this clone turned up a few times. The chain uses TRBV5-8 and TRBJ1-2; D unclear. CDR1 is SGHTS, CDR2 YDEGEE, per germline. The CDR3 is made up of 12 amino acids. Trimming removed 7 bases from V and 5 bases from J, with 12 bases in between. This CDR3 reads CASGYGKYGYTF. The CDR3 nucleotides read TGTGCCAGCGGCTACGGAAAATATGGCTACACCTTC.

Of note for this clone: Different DNA sequences within this sample yield the same CDR3. This sequence joins TRBV7-3 and TRBJ2-3, with 10 bases matching TRBD2. The germline V gene has CDR1 SGHTA and CDR2 FQGTGA. V shed 3 bases and J 6 bases; nucleotides not matched to a gene: 3. The CDR3 runs 14 residues. The CDR3 spells CASSFLAGGDTQYF. DNA for the CDR3: TGTGCCAGCAGCTTCTTAGCGGGAGGTGATACGCAGTATTTT.

V gene TRBV18 combines with J gene TRBJ1-1; D is perhaps TRBD1 (5 bases). V shed 0 bases and J shed 1 base, with 12 bases lying between them. Per germline, CDR1 KGHSH and CDR2 LQKENI. The CDR3 spans 16 residues. CDR3 sequence: CASSPPGWGTNTEAFF. CDR3 bases: TGTGCCAGCTCACCACCTGGATGGGGGACGAACACTGAAGCTTTCTTT.

V gene TRBV11-1 combines with J gene TRBJ2-3; D unclear. Between the trimmed V and J ends, which lost 5 bases and 1 base, there was a span of 16 bases. CDR1 and CDR2 from the germline V gene are SGHAT and FQDESV (reference sequence). The CDR3 is 16 amino acids. The CDR3: CASSLRTAGGTDTQYF. CDR3 DNA: TGTGCCAGCAGCCTAAGGACGGCCGGAGGCACAGATACGCAGTATTTT.

V usage is TRBV5-1 and J usage is TRBJ2-1; TRBD2 aligns across 13 bases. Germline CDR1 is SGHRS and CDR2 is YFSETQ. CDR3 length equals 17 residues. The V and J ends lost 2 bases and 6 bases, in that order; junction bases with no gene match: 8. CDR3 sequence reads: CASSFPKLAGGPNEQFF. The CDR3 nucleotides are TGCGCCAGCAGCTTCCCAAAACTAGCGGGAGGGCCCAATGAGCAGTTCTTC.

The chain combines TRBV19 with TRBJ1-3, with 8 bases identical to TRBD1. CDR3 length: 17 residues. Germline lookup yields CDR1 LNHDA and CDR2 SQIVND (reference sequence). The V gene end was trimmed by 6 bases and the J gene end by 4 bases; junction bases not matched to a gene: 14. CDR3 protein: CASSRTGQGMEGNTIYF. Written as DNA, the CDR3 is TGTGCCAGTAGCCGAACCGGACAGGGTATGGAAGGAAACACCATATATTTT. The full variable domain, completed using reference TRBV19 and TRBJ1-3, is DGGITQSPKYLFRKEGQNVTLSCEQNLNHDAMYWYRQDPGQGLRLIYYSQIVNDFQKGDIAEGYSVSREKKESFPLTVTSAQKNPTAFYLCASSRTGQGMEGNTIYFGEGSWLTVV.

This chain connects TRBV6-1 to TRBJ2-6; tentatively, D is TRBD1 (6 bases). The V gene's germline CDR1 is MNHNS and CDR2 SASEGT. V dropped 6 bases and J dropped 5 bases, with 11 bases sitting between them. This CDR3 comprises 14 residues. For the CDR3, the DNA is TGTGCCAGCAGCGAACAGGGCCGGGCCAACGTCCTGACTTTC. Its translation is CASSEQGRANVLTF.

This chain uses TRBV4-1 with TRBJ2-7; 7 nucleotides agree with TRBD1. The CDR3 loop spans 15 amino acids. V trimming: 4 bases; J trimming: 4 bases; junction bases outside the gene matches: 10. Germline-derived CDR1 and CDR2 are MGHRA and YSYEKL. The CDR3 protein is CASSPDRAQLYEQYF. The CDR3 DNA reads TGCGCCAGCAGCCCAGACAGGGCACAATTGTACGAGCAGTACTTC.

The rearrangement joins TRBV7-2 to TRBJ2-7; 9 bases match TRBD1. Germline assignment: CDR1 SGHTA and CDR2 FQGNSA. The CDR3 length is 15 residues. Trimming cost V 5 bases and J 2 bases; bases outside gene matches: 7. The CDR3 here is CASSIGQGRTYEQYF. In DNA form, the CDR3 reads TGTGCCAGCAGCATTGGACAGGGGCGTACCTACGAGCAGTACTTC.

The chain has TRBV29-1 and TRBJ1-2; 9 bases are shared with TRBD1. Germline V gene data show CDR1 as SQVTM and CDR2 as ANQGSEA. V gave up 3 bases and J gave up 7 bases; unmatched junction bases: 15. This CDR3 is 16 amino acids long. For the CDR3, the DNA is TGCAGCGTTGAGGGCCGGGGACGACAGGGGGGATCTGGCTACACCTTC. It is translated as CSVEGRGRQGGSGYTF.

The chain employs TRBV11-2 and TRBJ1-5, with D possibly being TRBD1 (6 bases). V dropped 5 bases and J dropped 6 bases, with 11 bases sitting between them. CDR1 is SGHAT, CDR2 FQNNGV, per germline. This CDR3 comprises 13 residues. The CDR3 protein is CASSLGQTQPQHF. The CDR3, as DNA: TGTGCCAGCAGCCTTGGACAGACTCAGCCCCAGCATTTT.

CDR3 amino acids: CASKWGSLAYEQYF. The CDR3 region has the DNA TGTGCCAGCAAGTGGGGGTCGTTGGCCTACGAGCAGTACTTC. The chain is built from TRBV6-1 and TRBJ2-7; D is perhaps TRBD1 or TRBD2 (5 bases each). The germline V gene has CDR1 MNHNS and CDR2 SASEGT. The CDR3 is 14 amino acids. V gave up 7 bases and J gave up 2 bases, with 15 bases separating them.

This chain connects TRBV2 to TRBJ2-5; maybe TRBD1 (5 bases). The V end was cut by 11 bases, the J end by 2 bases, with 15 bases between. CDR1 and CDR2 (germline): SNHLY, FYNNEI. The CDR3 totals 13 residues. This CDR3 reads CAGSPGMQETQYF. The CDR3 DNA reads TGTGCCGGAAGTCCAGGGATGCAAGAGACCCAGTACTTC.

V is TRBV19 and J is TRBJ1-3, with TRBD1 identical over 7 bases. This CDR3 is 16 amino acids long. CDR1 and CDR2 from the germline V gene are LNHDA and SQIVND (reference sequence). With V trimmed by 3 bases and J by 0 bases, 5 bases remained unmatched. CDR3 residues: CASSIPGQLSGNTIYF. CDR3 coding DNA: TGTGCCAGTAGTATCCCGGGACAGCTCTCTGGAAACACCATATATTTT.

The chain employs TRBV28 and TRBJ1-2; 8 nucleotides align to TRBD1. Germline trimming cut 5 bases from V and 8 bases from J; bases unmatched to any gene: 7. CDR1 is MDHEN, CDR2 SYDVKM, per germline. The CDR3 runs 13 residues. CDR3 protein: CASSPSDRDGYTF. CDR3 DNA: TGTGCCAGCAGTCCTTCGGACAGGGACGGCTACACCTTC.

This sequence joins TRBV6-1 and TRBJ1-1; D unclear. The CDR3 sequence is 13 residues long. CDR1 is MNHNS and CDR2 is SASEGT in the germline V gene. Trimming cost V 7 bases and J 0 bases, with 9 bases left between them. The CDR3 protein is CASINRVNTEAFF. In DNA form, the CDR3 reads TGTGCCAGCATAAACCGGGTGAACACTGAAGCTTTCTTT.

This sequence joins TRBV5-5 and TRBJ2-7; perhaps TRBD1 as D (6 bases). The germline gives CDR1 SGHKS, CDR2 YYEKEE (reference sequence). V dropped 4 bases and J dropped 2 bases, with 16 bases sitting between them. The CDR3 is 15 residues long. Here the CDR3 DNA reads TGTGCCAGCAGCCCAATTGATAGGACAGCCTACGAGCAGTACTTC. Translating gives CASSPIDRTAYEQYF.

In this sample, this clone turned up a few times. At the DNA level, this CDR3 is encoded by other sequences in the same sample as well. This chain connects TRBV5-1 to TRBJ1-2; D not certain. Germline V gene sequence: CDR1 SGHRS, CDR2 YFSETQ. The CDR3 is made up of 14 amino acids. The ends were cut back, 0 bases at V and 0 bases at J, with 6 bases in the middle. The CDR3 protein is CASSLDSTNYGYTF. The CDR3 bases are TGCGCCAGCAGCTTGGACAGTACTAACTATGGCTACACCTTC.